The present TCR beta chain was sequenced within a study of T cells in Graves' hyperthyroidism and ophthalmopathy. The study's findings and limits: The model anticipated ophthalmopathy a median about 7 months pre-onset. By a 13 V-J model, ophthalmopathy was set apart from stable hyperthyroidism. Blood samples included most of the expanded thyroid clonotypes exceeding 0.001.

This CDR3 is 18 amino acids long. Germline CDR1 is LNHDA and CDR2 is SQIVND (reference sequence). V was clipped by 5 bases and J by 0 bases, with 21 bases between them. In this sample, this clonotype turned up a few times. Its antigen is unknown. Calling Graves' hyperthyroidism stable meant ophthalmopathy did not progress within 18 months. Template material for amplifying TCR beta CDR3 regions consisted of RNA transcripts. The HTBI primer set was used in a first-round RT-PCR of the TCR CDR3. MiXCR, applied by TCRdb to the multiplex PCR reads, yields one record per CDR3 protein. The repertoire holds around 480,000 distinct CDR3 sequences, with 13% to 15% as singletons.

Sequenced: blood. This clonotype was obtained from a woman between 18 and 29 years old with Graves' hyperthyroidism. V and J are TRBV19 and TRBJ2-3; unclear D gene. The CDR3 bases are TGTGCCAGTAGTCTATCGAGAATCCCAGCCCCCAGCACAGATACGCAGTATTTT. Amino acids: CASSLSRIPAPSTDTQYF.